This T cell receptor (beta chain) was found in a study of T cell clonotyping in hematopoietic cell transplantation. Study findings and constraints: After transplant, recipient diversity fell while pathologically expanded clonotypes grew through day 180. Higher Inverse Simpson Index values in graft donor and pretransplant recipient predicted broader posttransplant TCR diversity.

For this clone: Its antigen is unidentified.

Sequencing was performed with immunoSEQ multiplex PCR; in TCRdb, only in-frame clones are kept and a portion is missing. The profile shows about 12,000 clones, about 91% of them singletons. V lost 1 base to trimming and J lost 3 bases, with 10 bases between them. Germline CDR1 SGHVS, CDR2 FNYEAQ. CDR3 length: 15 amino acids. The TCR sequence derives from a woman between 45 and 65 years old in good health. Some clones in this sample may be carry-over from other donors' samples. This chain joins TRBV7-6 and TRBJ1-3, with D perhaps TRBD1 (5 bases). Input material: peripheral blood mononuclear cells. The CDR3 DNA is TGTGCCAGCAGCTTAGTAGAGGGGTTTGGAAACACCATATATTTT. Translation: CASSLVEGFGNTIYF.